This T cell receptor (beta chain) was sequenced in a study of identical twins. This clonotype has a handful of counts. Its target is not known. Study observations and caveats: Surplus twin overlap in beta out-of-frame sequences was less pronounced.

TCRdb passed the 5' RACE reads through MiXCR, listing each CDR3 protein once. The sample holds 350,000 or so distinct CDR3 sequences, 8.5% to 10% seen once. The germline V and J ends were trimmed by 7 bases and 6 bases, with 18 bases remaining between them. The CDR3 has 15 residues. Material: naive T cells sorted from blood. The chain uses TRBV12-3 or TRBV12-4 and TRBJ2-2; the D gene is possibly TRBD1 (7 bases). This clonotype was obtained from a woman between 50 and 59 years old in good health. The CDR3 protein is CASILSTGRSGELFF. DNA for the CDR3: TGTGCCAGCATTCTATCGACAGGGAGGTCCGGGGAGCTGTTTTTT.